The rows below give T cell receptor beta chains drawn from one sample of a study of post-analysis software for immune sequencing data. In TCRdb, the PCR reads were re-called with MiXCR into one record per CDR3 protein. The sample has roughly 600,000 distinct CDR3 sequences, 40% to 50% seen once. Sequences were obtained from blood. The receptors were sampled from a girl between 5 and 17 years old with multiple sclerosis. Both conserved end residues are trimmed from each CDR3. D genes are given only for firm matches.

d_call: -
v_call: TRBV10-2
j_call: TRBJ2-3
cdr3_aa: ASSVDRGGTQY

d_call: TRBD1
v_call: TRBV10-3
j_call: TRBJ2-3
cdr3_aa: AIRGTDTDTQY

d_call: -
v_call: TRBV5-5
j_call: TRBJ2-1
cdr3_aa: ASSLEGESYNEQF

d_call: -
v_call: TRBV6-6
j_call: TRBJ2-7
cdr3_aa: ASSYSEGYEQY

d_call: TRBD2
v_call: TRBV6-5
j_call: TRBJ2-7
cdr3_aa: ASSYSGRDTDEQY

d_call: -
v_call: TRBV20-1
j_call: TRBJ1-5
cdr3_aa: SARPGFNQPQH

d_call: -
v_call: TRBV20-1
j_call: TRBJ1-6
cdr3_aa: SAKPGHNNSPLH

d_call: TRBD2
v_call: TRBV20-1
j_call: TRBJ2-5
cdr3_aa: SANGGSGRQETQY

d_call: -
v_call: TRBV3-1
j_call: TRBJ1-2
cdr3_aa: ASSQEGALGGYT

d_call: TRBD2
v_call: TRBV12-3/TRBV12-4
j_call: TRBJ2-1
cdr3_aa: ASSWAGGSYNEQF

d_call: -
v_call: TRBV12-3/TRBV12-4
j_call: TRBJ2-6
cdr3_aa: ASSLLLISGANVLT

d_call: TRBD1
v_call: TRBV5-5
j_call: TRBJ2-5
cdr3_aa: ASSSLSGGRETQY

d_call: -
v_call: TRBV3-1
j_call: TRBJ1-1
cdr3_aa: ASSPLTSTEAF

d_call: -
v_call: TRBV15
j_call: TRBJ2-1
cdr3_aa: AAGARYKEQF

d_call: TRBD1
v_call: TRBV29-1
j_call: TRBJ2-7
cdr3_aa: SVEDPGGREQY

d_call: -
v_call: TRBV12-3/TRBV12-4
j_call: TRBJ2-1
cdr3_aa: ASKSIDAAGYEQF

d_call: -
v_call: TRBV7-2
j_call: TRBJ2-5
cdr3_aa: ASGDGETQY

d_call: -
v_call: TRBV20-1
j_call: TRBJ2-3
cdr3_aa: SAREWGDTQY

d_call: -
v_call: TRBV27
j_call: TRBJ1-6
cdr3_aa: ASSLSAPGISPLH

d_call: -
v_call: TRBV20-1
j_call: TRBJ2-7
cdr3_aa: SVEGNSYEQY

d_call: -
v_call: TRBV12-3/TRBV12-4
j_call: TRBJ2-3
cdr3_aa: ASSFSEAATDTQY

d_call: -
v_call: TRBV10-1
j_call: TRBJ2-4
cdr3_aa: ASSDRVGGTGIQY

d_call: TRBD1
v_call: TRBV10-3
j_call: TRBJ1-5
cdr3_aa: AISPTGEHQPQH

d_call: -
v_call: TRBV4-1
j_call: TRBJ1-2
cdr3_aa: ASSQESGHFYGYT

d_call: -
v_call: TRBV12-3/TRBV12-4
j_call: TRBJ2-1
cdr3_aa: ASSLGSPGHPNYNEQF

d_call: -
v_call: TRBV24-1
j_call: TRBJ2-3
cdr3_aa: ATSDQDGSYTQY

d_call: TRBD2
v_call: TRBV7-9
j_call: -
cdr3_aa: ASSFLSGVNYEQY

d_call: -
v_call: TRBV5-4
j_call: TRBJ1-1
cdr3_aa: ASSLKGRGKLNTEAF

d_call: -
v_call: TRBV5-1
j_call: TRBJ1-2
cdr3_aa: ASSLASSNYGYT

d_call: TRBD1
v_call: TRBV12-3/TRBV12-4
j_call: TRBJ1-6
cdr3_aa: ASSRDGTGGSPLH

d_call: TRBD1
v_call: TRBV6-1
j_call: TRBJ1-5
cdr3_aa: ASTGTGGRIQPQH

d_call: -
v_call: TRBV12-3/TRBV12-4
j_call: TRBJ2-6
cdr3_aa: ASSLRPGANVLT

d_call: TRBD2
v_call: TRBV20-1
j_call: TRBJ2-1
cdr3_aa: SARPLSSGRANEQF

d_call: TRBD2
v_call: TRBV3-1
j_call: TRBJ2-3
cdr3_aa: ASSISGSRSDTQY

d_call: -
v_call: TRBV20-1
j_call: TRBJ2-1
cdr3_aa: RAGGEYNEQF

d_call: TRBD2
v_call: TRBV29-1
j_call: TRBJ2-5
cdr3_aa: SVESGSGRAETQY

d_call: -
v_call: TRBV5-1
j_call: TRBJ2-7
cdr3_aa: ASSLAGTLSYEQY

d_call: -
v_call: TRBV2
j_call: TRBJ1-1
cdr3_aa: ASRSVLNTEAF

d_call: -
v_call: TRBV5-1
j_call: TRBJ2-7
cdr3_aa: ASSARLGDYEQY

d_call: TRBD1
v_call: TRBV4-1
j_call: TRBJ2-1
cdr3_aa: ASSQGTGYNEQF

d_call: -
v_call: TRBV24-1
j_call: TRBJ2-1
cdr3_aa: ATSDPATLPSYNEQF

d_call: TRBD1
v_call: TRBV7-2
j_call: TRBJ1-5
cdr3_aa: ASSFTGQGLPQH

d_call: TRBD1
v_call: TRBV20-1
j_call: TRBJ1-2
cdr3_aa: SAPNRGIYGYT

d_call: -
v_call: TRBV12-3/TRBV12-4
j_call: TRBJ2-1
cdr3_aa: ASSLRSANTNEQF

d_call: -
v_call: TRBV6-4
j_call: TRBJ2-1
cdr3_aa: ASSDRPGIDEQF

d_call: TRBD2
v_call: TRBV12-3/TRBV12-4
j_call: TRBJ2-7
cdr3_aa: ASSPGGSFVAYEQY

d_call: -
v_call: TRBV21-1
j_call: TRBJ2-7
cdr3_aa: AREGEIFGQY

d_call: TRBD2
v_call: TRBV6-4
j_call: TRBJ2-1
cdr3_aa: ASSDSGSNEQF

d_call: TRBD2
v_call: TRBV4-1
j_call: TRBJ2-5
cdr3_aa: ASSHLGLAVETQY

d_call: TRBD1
v_call: TRBV10-3
j_call: TRBJ2-3
cdr3_aa: AISDRDRGTDTQY